This T cell receptor beta chain comes out of a study of shared clonotypes between healthy human individuals. Trimming shortened V by 5 bases and J by 1 base, and 9 bases separated the two germline ends. Germline CDR1 SEHNR, CDR2 FQNEAQ (reference sequence). This CDR3 is built from 15 residues. Sequencing was performed with immunoSEQ multiplex PCR; in TCRdb, only in-frame clones are kept and a portion is missing. The data hold some 790,000 clones, with around 77% observed a single time. Nashville, Tennessee was home to all donors, each a Caucasian adult. This chain joins TRBV7-9 and TRBJ2-6; D uncertain. Sequences were obtained from memory CD4+ T cells sorted from blood. The subset: CD45RA-negative fraction. This sequence was found in a woman aged 25 to 39 in good health. The CDR3 DNA reads TGTGCCAGCAGCATAGGGTCTTCTGGGGCCAACGTCCTGACTTTC. Translating gives CASSIGSSGANVLTF.